The 12 T cell receptor beta chains presented below share a single source sample, sequenced in a study of T cell clonality in common variable immunodeficiency. The data were produced by immunoSEQ multiplex PCR, yet TCRdb's version contains in-frame clones alone and is incomplete. The sample was found to contain tens of thousands of clones, and every one recurs. Sequenced: peripheral blood mononuclear cells. All receptors come from a person aged 18 to 75 in good health.

This clone was picked up many times. CDR3 DNA (partial): TGTGCCAGCAGCCAAGATAAAGGGTACGATGGC. It translates to CASSQDKGYDG. The full CDR3 is CASSQDKGYDGYTF. The chain joins TRBV14 to TRBJ1-2, with D hard to call. The read ends 3 residues before the CDR3 terminus; that terminus is restored from the germline J gene. CDR1 SGHDN and CDR2 FVKESK come from the germline V gene. With 0 bases removed from V and 6 bases from J, the gap between germline ends came to 11 bases. The CDR3 has 14 amino acids. The full variable domain, its missing parts supplied by reference TRBV14 and TRBJ1-2, is EAGVTQFPSHSVIEKGQTVTLRCDPISGHDNLYWYRRVMGKEIKFLLHFVKESKQDESGMPNNRFLAERTGGTYSTLKVQPAELEDSGVYFCASSQDKGYDGYTFGSGTRLTVV.

This clone is termed medium-sized. The read terminates 3 residues ahead of where the CDR3 ends, so the germline J gene completes it. The genes are TRBV20-1 and TRBJ2-3; the match to TRBD2 covers 13 bases. The trim removed 0 bases at V and 3 bases at J, leaving 6 bases unmatched. The CDR3 loop spans 17 amino acids. Germline values: CDR1 DFQATT, CDR2 SNEGSKA (reference sequence). CDR3 DNA (partial): TGCAGTGCTAGAGACCGACTAGCGGGAGGATTTACAGATACG. Its protein product is CSARDRLAGGFTDT. The full-length CDR3 reads as CSARDRLAGGFTDTQYF.

This clone was counted many times. The DNA read from the CDR3 is TGCAGTGCTAGTGGGGACTCATTCTACGAG. As protein: CSASGDSFYE. The complete CDR3 reads CSASGDSFYEQYF. The V call is TRBV20-1, the J call TRBJ2-7; possible D gene TRBD2, 6 bases. The read ends 3 residues early relative to the CDR3; the germline J gene fills the gap. Germline V lookup: CDR1 DFQATT, CDR2 SNEGSKA (reference sequence). V was cut by 3 bases and J by 3 bases, with 12 bases left in between. The CDR3 extends over 13 amino acids.

This clone has ten or more counts. The read halts 3 residues ahead of the CDR3 end, with the missing end drawn from the germline J gene. This chain connects TRBV19 to TRBJ1-2, with 8 bases fitting TRBD1. This CDR3 comprises 14 residues. Unmatched junction bases numbered 9, after V lost 5 bases and J lost 7 bases. Germline values: CDR1 LNHDA, CDR2 SQIVND (reference sequence). The CDR3 protein is CASSVSDRGSGYTF. CDR3 bases read: TGTGCCAGTAGTGTAAGCGACAGGGGAAGTGGC.

This clone was recorded many times. The read ends 3 residues shy of where the CDR3 ends; the end is completed using the germline J gene. The chain combines TRBV5-1 with TRBJ2-6; 10 bases are a match to TRBD1. Germline V CDR1 and CDR2: SGHRS, YFSETQ. V lost 4 bases, J lost 3 bases, and 7 bases stayed unmatched. This CDR3 has 17 amino acids. The DNA read from the CDR3 is TGCGCCAGCAGCACCAGACAGGGGGCTGGTGGGGCCAACGTC. This translates into CASSTRQGAGGANV. The entire CDR3 reads CASSTRQGAGGANVLTF. The full variable domain, in which reference TRBV5-1 and TRBJ2-6 provide the parts outside the CDR3, is KAGVTQTPRYLIKTRGQQVTLSCSPISGHRSVSWYQQTPGQGLQFLFEYFSETQRNKGNFPGRFSGRQFSNSRSEMNVSTLELGDSALYLCASSTRQGAGGANVLTFGAGSRLTVL.

This clone was seen at least ten times. The CDR3 goes on 3 residues after the read ends, and that part is filled in from the germline J gene. The gene calls are TRBV19 and TRBJ2-2; 8 bases are a match to TRBD2. Germline V gene data show CDR1 as LNHDA and CDR2 as SQIVND (reference sequence). The V segment lost 8 bases and the J segment 1 base; nucleotides outside the gene matches: 9. The CDR3 is made up of 16 amino acids. CDR3 amino acids: CASASRGGMNTGELFF. The CDR3 bases that were read are TGTGCCAGTGCCAGTCGGGGGGGGATGAACACCGGGGAG.

This clone was recorded many times. The read finishes 3 residues shy of the CDR3 end, and the germline J gene is used to complete it. The rearrangement uses TRBV19 and TRBJ1-2, with D perhaps matching TRBD1 (5 bases). Germline-derived CDR1 and CDR2 are LNHDA and SQIVND (reference sequence). This CDR3 comprises 15 residues. The V end was cut by 7 bases, the J end by 4 bases, with 19 bases between. CDR3 DNA (partial): TGTGCCAGTAACCGCCCTGGGGCATACTTCTATGGC. Translation gives CASNRPGAYFYG. The full CDR3 reads CASNRPGAYFYGYTF.

This clone was counted a few times. The CDR3 end lies 3 residues beyond the end of the read and is filled in from the germline J gene. The J gene is TRBJ2-1, the V gene TRBV11-2; tentative D call: TRBD2 (7 bases). Trimming pared 1 base from V and 5 bases from J, leaving 12 bases between. The CDR3 covers 15 residues. CDR1 is SGHAT, CDR2 FQNNGV, per germline. The part of the CDR3 DNA that was read is TGTGCCAGCAGCTTAGTGGGGGGGGCACACAATGAG. This gives the protein CASSLVGGAHNE. The whole CDR3 protein reads CASSLVGGAHNEQFF.

This clone has ten or more counts. The CDR3 end lies 3 residues beyond the end of the read and is filled in from the germline J gene. The chain carries TRBV7-6 and TRBJ2-2; maybe TRBD1 (7 bases). CDR1 and CDR2 from the germline V gene are SGHVS and FNYEAQ. The CDR3 has 15 amino acids. Trimming removed 1 base at V and 5 bases at J, with 11 bases between. CDR3 bases read: TGTGCCAGCAGCTTAGAGGCAGGGGGGACCGGGGAG. Translation: CASSLEAGGTGE. The whole CDR3 sequence is CASSLEAGGTGELFF.

This clone showed up many times. The DNA ends 3 residues before the CDR3 does, and the rest of the CDR3 is filled in from the germline J gene. This sequence joins TRBV5-1 and TRBJ1-1; 9 nucleotides line up with TRBD1. The CDR3 consists of 15 residues. From germline, CDR1 is SGHRS and CDR2 YFSETQ. V was pared by 1 base and J by 4 bases, with 5 bases of the junction left unmatched. The sequenced CDR3 bases are TGCGCCAGCAGCTTGCAGGGACAGGGAAGCACTGAA. This sequence encodes CASSLQGQGSTE. The entire CDR3 protein reads CASSLQGQGSTEAFF.

There are a few counts of this clone. Coverage ceases 3 residues before the CDR3 finishes, and the germline J gene fills in the end. J is TRBJ1-2 and V is TRBV5-1, with TRBD1 matching 12 bases. The CDR3 covers 15 residues. Germline CDR1 reads SGHRS; CDR2 reads YFSETQ. CDR3 DNA, as far as it was read: TGCGCCAGCAGCTTGGAGGGACAGGGGGCGCAGGGC. It specifies CASSLEGQGAQG. The complete CDR3 sequence is CASSLEGQGAQGYTF.

This clone has a count of ten or more. The CDR3 is cut off 3 residues early in the read; its end comes from the germline J gene. The V and J genes are TRBV30 and TRBJ2-1; the match to TRBD2 covers 10 bases. Losses at the gene ends were 4 bases for V and 1 base for J; bases not matched to a gene: 10. Germline-derived CDR1 and CDR2 are GTSNPN and SVGIG (reference sequence). The CDR3 length is 17 residues. The CDR3 is CAWTPKAGGASYNEQFF. CDR3 bases read: TGTGCCTGGACCCCCAAAGCGGGGGGGGCGTCCTACAATGAG.